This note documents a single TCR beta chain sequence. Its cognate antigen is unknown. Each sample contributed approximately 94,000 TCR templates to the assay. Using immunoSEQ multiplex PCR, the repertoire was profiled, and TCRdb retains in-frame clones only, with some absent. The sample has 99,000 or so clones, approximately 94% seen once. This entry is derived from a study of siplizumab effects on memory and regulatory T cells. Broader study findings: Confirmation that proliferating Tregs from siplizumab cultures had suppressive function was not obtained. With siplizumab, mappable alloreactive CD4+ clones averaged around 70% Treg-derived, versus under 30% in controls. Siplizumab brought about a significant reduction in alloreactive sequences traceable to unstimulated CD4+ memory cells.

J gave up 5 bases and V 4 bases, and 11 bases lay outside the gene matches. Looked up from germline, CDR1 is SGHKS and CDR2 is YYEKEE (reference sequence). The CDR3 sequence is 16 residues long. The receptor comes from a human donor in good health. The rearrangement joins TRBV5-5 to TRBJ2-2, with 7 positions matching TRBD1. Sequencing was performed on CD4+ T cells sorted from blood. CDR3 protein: CASSPDRVRETGELFF. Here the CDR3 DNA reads TGTGCCAGCAGCCCTGACAGGGTTAGGGAAACCGGGGAGCTGTTTTTT. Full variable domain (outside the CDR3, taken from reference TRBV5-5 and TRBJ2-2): DAGVTQSPTHLIKTRGQQVTLRCSPISGHKSVSWYQQVLGQGPQFIFQYYEKEERGRGNFPDRFSARQFPNYSSELNVNALLLGDSALYLCASSPDRVRETGELFFGEGSRLTVL.